This TCR beta chain was documented in a study of T cell changes during pregnancy in multiple sclerosis. TCRdb keeps only in-frame clones here, not all; method: immunoSEQ multiplex PCR. Here the sample spans roughly 38,000 clones, roughly 87% being singletons. This TCR derives from a female donor with multiple sclerosis, enrolled in a pregnancy study. The sequences come from CD8+ T cells from peripheral blood mononuclear cells, collected in the first trimester of pregnancy.

This CDR3 reads CASSRASENTGELFF. The CDR3 coding sequence is TGTGCCAGCAGTCGGGCTAGCGAGAACACCGGGGAGCTGTTTTTT. The chain joins TRBV6-5 to TRBJ2-2; TRBD2 is a possible D gene (6 bases). V lost 5 bases to trimming and J lost 1 base, with 11 bases between them. The germline CDR1 and CDR2 sequences are MNHEY and SVGAGI. The CDR3 consists of 15 residues.